One sample yielded the 10 T cell receptor beta chains listed below, sequenced in a study of cytomegalovirus exposure and HLA in healthy donors. The PCR made use of 60 Vbeta and 13 Jbeta primers. TCRdb's table, derived via immunoSEQ multiplex PCR, lists solely in-frame clones and lacks some. The data contain 100,000 to 150,000 clones, approximately 80% of them seen just once; the ten biggest clones take up 1% to 1.5%. Source material: PBMCs. The receptor source for this set is a girl aged 2-15 years in good health and CMV-seronegative.

V usage is TRBV21-1 and J usage is TRBJ2-1; TRBD2, as called in the table, went unchecked against the DNA. TRBV21-1 is noted as a pseudogene. The CDR3 contains 15 residues. The CDR3 DNA reads TGTGCCAGCAGCAAAGCCAACGGGAGGGCCGGGGAGCAGTTCTTC. This codes for CASSKANGRAGEQFF.

The chain has TRBV28 and TRBJ2-3; D unresolved. Trimming stripped 7 bases from V and 2 bases from J, with 13 bases between. CDR1 and CDR2 from the germline V gene are MDHEN and SYDVKM. The CDR3 is 14 amino acids. This CDR3 reads CASTKKLPTDTQYF. The CDR3 DNA reads as TGTGCCAGCACAAAAAAGCTCCCCACAGATACGCAGTATTTT.

The chain employs TRBV4-3 and TRBJ2-3; 16 bases agree with TRBD2. The V gene's germline CDR1 is LGHNA and CDR2 YSLEER. With 1 base clipped from V and 2 bases from J, the junction kept 12 bases outside the gene matches. The CDR3 contains 21 residues. The CDR3 region has the DNA TGCGCCAGCAGCCAAGTGGGGACTAGCGGGGGGGCGTGGCCAGTCACAGATACGCAGTATTTT. This encodes CASSQVGTSGGAWPVTDTQYF.

The V call is TRBV6-1, the J call TRBJ2-1; TRBD2 aligns across 10 bases. CDR1 is MNHNS, CDR2 SASEGT, per germline. After removal of 4 bases from V and 4 bases from J, the junction contained 4 bases not matched to a gene. The CDR3 runs 15 residues. The CDR3 region is CASSGAGGGYNEQFF. The CDR3, as DNA: TGTGCCAGCAGTGGAGCGGGAGGGGGTTACAATGAGCAGTTCTTC.

This chain uses TRBV6-5 with TRBJ1-2; no definite D call. From germline, CDR1 is MNHEY and CDR2 SVGAGI. The CDR3 is made up of 13 amino acids. Trimming took off 5 bases at V and 4 bases at J, with 11 bases between the two ends. The chain's CDR3 is CASSSGLTYGYTF. CDR3 sequence (DNA): TGTGCCAGCAGTAGCGGGCTCACCTATGGCTACACCTTC.

The chain joins TRBV7-2 to TRBJ2-1, with 14 bases that match TRBD2. The CDR3 runs 18 residues. Germline CDR1 reads SGHTA; CDR2 reads FQGNSA. V was clipped by 5 bases and J by 5 bases; unmatched bases: 11. The CDR3 region is CASSLRLAGGQADNEQFF. CDR3 sequence (DNA): TGTGCCAGCAGCCTCAGACTAGCGGGAGGGCAGGCGGACAATGAGCAGTTCTTC.

This clone appeared a few times. The chain joins TRBV6-1 to TRBJ1-4; no clear D. V lost 8 bases and J 8 bases, leaving 15 bases between the germline ends. The length of the CDR3 is 13 residues. The germline V gene has CDR1 MNHNS and CDR2 SASEGT. The CDR3 reads CASGVGTGEKLFF. The CDR3 nucleotides are TGTGCCAGCGGGGTCGGTACGGGGGAAAAACTGTTTTTT.

The chain links TRBV11-3 to TRBJ2-5; D is perhaps TRBD2 (6 bases). V lost 5 bases, J lost 3 bases, and 16 bases lay in between. This CDR3 region has 15 residues. Per germline, CDR1 SGHNT and CDR2 YENEEA. CDR3 bases: TGTGCCAGCAGCCACTACGGGACGGGGGAAGAGACCCAGTACTTC. Amino acids: CASSHYGTGEETQYF.

This rearrangement joins TRBV5-1 to TRBJ1-3; the D is unclear. Trimming shortened V by 0 bases and J by 0 bases, and 7 bases separated the two germline ends. Germline CDR1 is SGHRS and CDR2 is YFSETQ. The length of the CDR3 is 15 residues. CDR3 in amino acids: CASSLEQSSGNTIYF. The CDR3 DNA follows: TGCGCCAGCAGCTTGGAACAGTCCTCTGGAAACACCATATATTTT.

The chain joins TRBV6-6 to TRBJ1-2; 8 nucleotides match TRBD1. The CDR3 loop spans 15 amino acids. Germline values: CDR1 MNHNY, CDR2 SVGAGI (reference sequence). V lost 5 bases and J lost 4; bases outside the gene matches: 9. CDR3 bases: TGTGCCAGCAGTCGAACCTGGACAGGGTCCTATGGCTACACCTTC. Residues: CASSRTWTGSYGYTF.